This T cell receptor (beta chain) was recovered during a study of OX40 agonist ivuxolimab in advanced cancers. Assay: immunoSEQ multiplex PCR; the TCRdb copy retains only in-frame clones and omits some. The profile covers some 57,000 clones, with about four fifths appearing a single time and roughly 0.53% taken by the ten largest. With 3 bases removed from V and 5 bases from J, the gap between germline ends came to 17 bases. Germline values: CDR1 SGHRS, CDR2 YFSETQ. This CDR3 has 15 residues. Sequencing was performed on CD4+ or CD8+ T cells sorted from blood, taken in a trial of the OX40 agonist ivuxolimab. This receptor was taken from an adult with an advanced solid tumor such as melanoma, head and neck, liver or kidney cancer. J is TRBJ2-5 and V is TRBV5-1, with D perhaps given as TRBD1 or TRBD2 (6 bases each). CDR3 DNA sequence: TGCGCCAGCAGCTATGCCCGACTAGGGGGGGAGACCCAGTACTTC. It codes for CASSYARLGGETQYF. Full variable domain (missing parts from reference TRBV5-1 and TRBJ2-5): KAGVTQTPRYLIKTRGQQVTLSCSPISGHRSVSWYQQTPGQGLQFLFEYFSETQRNKGNFPGRFSGRQFSNSRSEMNVSTLELGDSALYLCASSYARLGGETQYFGPGTRLLVL.